A single sample gave rise to the 5 T cell receptor beta chains below, sequenced in a study of OX40 agonist ivuxolimab in advanced cancers. Using immunoSEQ multiplex PCR, the repertoire was profiled, and TCRdb retains in-frame clones only, with some absent. Among tens of thousands of clones, 75% to 85% were seen once, and the ten largest hold 8.2%. The sequenced sample was CD4+ or CD8+ T cells sorted from blood, obtained in a trial of the OX40 agonist ivuxolimab. The receptors were sampled from an adult with an advanced solid tumor such as melanoma, head and neck, liver or kidney cancer.

The CDR3 bases are TGTGCCAGCAGCCCCCTTAGGGGTATTGGGGCCAACGTCCTGACTTTC. Translated: CASSPLRGIGANVLTF. The gene calls are TRBV5-8 and TRBJ2-6, with TRBD1 as a possible D gene (5 bases). Germline-derived CDR1 and CDR2 are SGHTS and YDEGEE. The CDR3 extends over 16 amino acids. The V gene lost 4 bases and the J gene lost 3 bases, with 14 bases spanning the gap.

This chain connects TRBV7-2 to TRBJ2-3; the match to TRBD2 covers 15 bases. The CDR3 contains 17 residues. J was trimmed by 5 bases and V by 4 bases; bases with no gene match: 7. Germline V gene data show CDR1 as SGHTA and CDR2 as FQGNSA. CDR3 sequence: CASSSQVGLAGGDTQYF. The CDR3 DNA reads TGTGCCAGCAGCTCGCAGGTGGGACTAGCGGGAGGAGATACGCAGTATTTT.

The chain employs TRBV7-2 and TRBJ2-1; D is possibly TRBD2 (5 bases). The germline V gene has CDR1 SGHTA and CDR2 FQGNSA. The ends were cut back, 1 base at V and 9 bases at J, with 10 bases in the middle. The CDR3 runs to 13 residues. The CDR3 DNA reads as TGTGCCAGCAGCTTAGACGGGGTTTCTGAGCAGTTCTTC. Translation gives CASSLDGVSEQFF.

This clone was detected only a few times. The chain recombines TRBV28 with TRBJ2-2; 11 bases are a match to TRBD1. This CDR3 contains 15 residues. V dropped 9 bases and J dropped 6; count of bases not matched to a gene: 9. Germline V lookup: CDR1 MDHEN, CDR2 SYDVKM. The CDR3 region is CASFERTGGPGELFF. Written as DNA, the CDR3 is TGTGCCAGTTTTGAGCGGACAGGGGGCCCCGGGGAGCTGTTTTTT. The complete variable domain, with remaining parts taken from reference TRBV28 and TRBJ2-2, reads DVKVTQSSRYLVKRTGEKVFLECVQDMDHENMFWYRQDPGLGLRLIYFSYDVKMKEKGDIPEGYSVSREKKERFSLILESASTNQTSMYLCASFERTGGPGELFFGEGSRLTVL.

The rearrangement joins TRBV10-3 to TRBJ2-3, with 7 positions matching TRBD2. CDR1 and CDR2 (germline): ENHRY, SYGVKD. The V and J ends lost 8 bases and 1 base, in that order; junction bases with no gene match: 6. CDR3 length equals 14 residues. The CDR3 reads CAIAGEVGTDTQYF. The CDR3 DNA is TGTGCCATCGCGGGGGAAGTCGGCACAGATACGCAGTATTTT.